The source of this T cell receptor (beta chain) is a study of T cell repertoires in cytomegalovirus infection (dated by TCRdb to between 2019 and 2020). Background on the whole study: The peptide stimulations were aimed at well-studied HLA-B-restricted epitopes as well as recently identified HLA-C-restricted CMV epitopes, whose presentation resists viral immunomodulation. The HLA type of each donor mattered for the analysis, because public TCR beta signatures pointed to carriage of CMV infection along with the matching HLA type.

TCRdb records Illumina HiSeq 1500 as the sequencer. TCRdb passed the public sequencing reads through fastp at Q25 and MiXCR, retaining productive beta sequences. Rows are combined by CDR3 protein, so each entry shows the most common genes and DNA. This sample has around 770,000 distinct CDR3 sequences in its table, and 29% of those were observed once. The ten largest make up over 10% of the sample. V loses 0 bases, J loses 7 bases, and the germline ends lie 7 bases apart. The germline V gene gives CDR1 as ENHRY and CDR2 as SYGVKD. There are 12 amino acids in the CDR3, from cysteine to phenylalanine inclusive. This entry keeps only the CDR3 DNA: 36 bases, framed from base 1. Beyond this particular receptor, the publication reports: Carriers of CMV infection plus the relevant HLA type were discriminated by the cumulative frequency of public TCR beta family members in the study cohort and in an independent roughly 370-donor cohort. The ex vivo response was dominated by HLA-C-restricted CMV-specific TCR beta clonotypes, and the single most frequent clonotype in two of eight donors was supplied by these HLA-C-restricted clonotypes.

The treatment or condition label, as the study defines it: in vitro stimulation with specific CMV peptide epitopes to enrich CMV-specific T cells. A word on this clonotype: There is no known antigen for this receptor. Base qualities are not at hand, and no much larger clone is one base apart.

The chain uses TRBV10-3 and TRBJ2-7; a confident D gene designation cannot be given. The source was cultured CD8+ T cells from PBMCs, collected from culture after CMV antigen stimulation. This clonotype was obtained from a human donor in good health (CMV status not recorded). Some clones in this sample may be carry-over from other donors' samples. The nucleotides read TGTGCCATCAGTGAGTCCGCTGAGGAGCAGTACTTC. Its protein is CAISESAEEQYF.